Following are 29 T cell receptor beta chains from one sample sequenced in a study of blood T cell repertoires in COVID-19. TCRdb's table, derived via immunoSEQ multiplex PCR, lists solely in-frame clones and lacks some. This repertoire shows some 56,000 clones, about 91% found once; its top ten account for under 45%. Source material: peripheral blood. These receptors were taken from a woman in her fifties or sixties with COVID-19, enrolled during active disease.

The genes are TRBV7-9 and TRBJ2-7; maybe TRBD1 (5 bases). The ends were cut back, 6 bases at V and 3 bases at J, with 15 bases in the middle. CDR3 length: 14 residues. Germline values: CDR1 SEHNR, CDR2 FQNEAQ (reference sequence). The DNA for the CDR3 is TGTGCCAGCAGTTTAACGACAGCCATCTACGAGCAGTACTTC. Translation: CASSLTTAIYEQYF. The full variable domain, its missing parts supplied by reference TRBV7-9 and TRBJ2-7, is DTGVSQNPRHKITKRGQNVTFRCDPISEHNRLYWYRQTLGQGPEFLTYFQNEAQLEKSRLLSDRFSAERPKGSFSTLEIQRTEQGDSAMYLCASSLTTAIYEQYFGPGTRLTVT.

V and J are TRBV5-4 and TRBJ1-2, with D possibly being TRBD1 (6 bases). Germline V gene sequence: CDR1 SGHNT, CDR2 YYREEE (reference sequence). Trimming stripped 5 bases from V and 12 bases from J, with 32 bases between. CDR3 length: 17 residues. The DNA of the CDR3 is TGTGCCAGCAGTTTCACCAGGGGACTAACGATTCCTCTGGGAGACACCTTC. It encodes CASSFTRGLTIPLGDTF.

The rearrangement links TRBV5-8 to TRBJ2-3; 12 bases are shared with TRBD2. Germline CDR1 reads SGHTS; CDR2 reads YDEGEE. V gave up 3 bases and J gave up 7 bases; unmatched junction bases: 9. The CDR3 loop spans 16 amino acids. CDR3 bases: TGTGCCAGCAGCTCCGGACTAGCGGGGATCCTTTATACGCAGTATTTT. This encodes CASSSGLAGILYTQYF.

This rearrangement joins TRBV30 to TRBJ2-7; a possible D gene is TRBD1 (6 bases). The CDR3 contains 16 residues. From germline, CDR1 is GTSNPN and CDR2 SVGIG (reference sequence). Trimming took off 3 bases at V and 5 bases at J, with 23 bases between the two ends. CDR3 residues: CAWRAGLQGNFHEQYF. The DNA of the CDR3 is TGTGCCTGGAGGGCTGGGTTACAGGGTAACTTCCACGAGCAGTACTTC.

This chain connects TRBV7-8 to TRBJ1-5, with TRBD1 identical over 8 bases. The V gene end was trimmed by 5 bases and the J gene end by 8 bases; junction bases not matched to a gene: 17. The CDR3 covers 17 residues. In germline, CDR1 is SGHVS, CDR2 FQNEAQ. Here the CDR3 DNA reads TGTGCCAGCAGCCCCCGCGACAGGGGTCCTTCGATAAAGCCCCAGCATTTT. Its protein is CASSPRDRGPSIKPQHF.

The table lists this clone with a count of one. V is TRBV6-5 and J is TRBJ1-5, with unresolved D. Per germline, CDR1 MNHEY and CDR2 SVGAGI. CDR3 size: 12 residues. Trimming took off 5 bases at V and 7 bases at J, with 9 bases between the two ends. The CDR3 region is CASSSSGQPQHF. In DNA form, the CDR3 reads TGTGCCAGCAGTAGCTCGGGGCAGCCCCAGCATTTT.

The CDR3: CASSRTGAYEQYF. CDR3 nucleotide sequence: TGTGCCAGCAGCCGGACAGGGGCCTACGAGCAGTACTTC. The rearrangement joins TRBV7-2 to TRBJ2-7, with 9 bases identical to TRBD1. The CDR3 runs 13 residues. CDR1 is SGHTA, CDR2 FQGNSA, per germline. Losses at the gene ends were 5 bases for V and 2 bases for J; bases not matched to a gene: 1.

V and J are TRBV13 and TRBJ1-2; 7 bases agree with TRBD1. The junction had 5 bases not matched to a gene; V was cut back by 0 bases and J by 4 bases. The CDR3 is made up of 15 amino acids. Germline CDR1 PRHDT, CDR2 FYEKMQ (reference sequence). CDR3 nucleotides: TGTGCCAGCAGCTTAGGCCGCGCAGGGGGCTATGGCTACACCTTC. It specifies CASSLGRAGGYGYTF.

This rearrangement joins TRBV24-1 to TRBJ2-5; 9 positions agree with TRBD1. CDR1 KGHDR and CDR2 SFDVKD come from the germline V gene. The J segment lost 2 bases and the V segment lost 0 bases, leaving 3 bases of the junction unmatched. This CDR3 has 16 residues. The CDR3 nucleotides are TGTGCCACCAGTGATTTGACAGGGGGCGATCAAGAGACCCAGTACTTC. As protein: CATSDLTGGDQETQYF.

The V gene is TRBV7-8, the J gene TRBJ2-5, with a tentative D call TRBD1 (6 bases). Germline V gene sequence: CDR1 SGHVS, CDR2 FQNEAQ. The V end was cut by 5 bases, the J end by 8 bases, with 15 bases between. The CDR3 is made up of 13 amino acids. Here the CDR3 reads CASSPVEGVTQYF. In DNA, the CDR3 is TGTGCCAGCAGCCCAGTCGAGGGGGTAACCCAGTACTTC.

CDR3 residues: CASSLGTPNSPLHF. CDR3 sequence (DNA): TGTGCCAGCAGCTTAGGGACACCCAATTCACCCCTCCACTTT. The chain is built from TRBV11-2 and TRBJ1-6, with a possible D match to TRBD1 (5 bases). The CDR3 has 14 residues. CDR1 is SGHAT and CDR2 is FQNNGV in the germline V gene. V lost 1 base and J lost 7, with 8 bases in between.

V and J are TRBV28 and TRBJ2-1, with TRBD1 identical over 10 bases. This CDR3 region has 16 residues. The germline V gene encodes CDR1 MDHEN and CDR2 SYDVKM. The junction had 13 bases not matched to a gene; V was cut back by 4 bases and J by 10 bases. CDR3 coding DNA: TGTGCCAGCAGTTCCCCCCGGACAGGGGGAATTCGGGAGCAGTTCTTC. Its translation: CASSSPRTGGIREQFF. Based on the CDR3 plus reference TRBV28 and TRBJ2-1, the full variable domain is DVKVTQSSRYLVKRTGEKVFLECVQDMDHENMFWYRQDPGLGLRLIYFSYDVKMKEKGDIPEGYSVSREKKERFSLILESASTNQTSMYLCASSSPRTGGIREQFFGPGTRLTVL.

The rearrangement links TRBV29-1 to TRBJ2-2, with D maybe TRBD1 (5 bases). Trimming shortened V by 7 bases and J by 7 bases, and 19 bases separated the two germline ends. The germline gives CDR1 SQVTM, CDR2 ANQGSEA. The CDR3 covers 14 residues. The CDR3, as DNA: TGCAGCGCCGCGACAGAGCTCTGGGGCGGGGAGCTGTTTTTT. Residues: CSAATELWGGELFF.

This rearrangement joins TRBV7-8 to TRBJ1-2, with 7 bases matching TRBD1. Trimming removed 5 bases from V and 5 bases from J; junction bases left unmatched: 5. The CDR3 contains 13 residues. Per germline, CDR1 SGHVS and CDR2 FQNEAQ. DNA of the CDR3: TGTGCCAGCAGCCCTACAGGGGTTTATGGCTACACCTTC. It specifies CASSPTGVYGYTF.

The sample holds a few counts of this clone. The chain is built from TRBV5-1 and TRBJ2-3; D might be TRBD1 (6 bases). CDR3 size: 15 residues. Trimming took 5 bases from V and 3 from J, leaving 16 bases between them. Per the germline V gene, CDR1 is SGHRS and CDR2 is YFSETQ. The CDR3 sequence is CASRRQTGSTDTQYF. The DNA of the CDR3 is TGCGCCAGCAGGCGCCAAACAGGGTCTACAGATACGCAGTATTTT.

V is TRBV19 and J is TRBJ2-1; D may be TRBD2 (5 bases). Germline lookup yields CDR1 LNHDA and CDR2 SQIVND (reference sequence). Deletions cut 7 bases from V and 6 bases from J, with 13 bases between. The CDR3 loop spans 13 amino acids. In nucleotides, the CDR3 is TGTGCCAGTAACCCGGGAATTCGCAATGAGCAGTTCTTC. This codes for CASNPGIRNEQFF. Filled out from reference TRBV19 and TRBJ2-1, the complete variable domain reads DGGITQSPKYLFRKEGQNVTLSCEQNLNHDAMYWYRQDPGQGLRLIYYSQIVNDFQKGDIAEGYSVSREKKESFPLTVTSAQKNPTAFYLCASNPGIRNEQFFGPGTRLTVL.

V gene TRBV7-7 combines with J gene TRBJ2-1; D is perhaps TRBD2 (5 bases). The ends were cut back, 1 base at V and 1 base at J, with 8 bases in the middle. CDR1 and CDR2 from the germline V gene are SSHAT and FNYEAQ (reference sequence). This CDR3 region has 15 residues. This CDR3 reads CASSLDRESYNEQFF. In nucleotides, the CDR3 is TGTGCCAGCAGCTTAGATAGGGAGTCCTACAATGAGCAGTTCTTC.

The V call is TRBV19, the J call TRBJ1-5, with D perhaps TRBD1 (5 bases). This CDR3 is built from 15 residues. Germline assignment: CDR1 LNHDA and CDR2 SQIVND (reference sequence). The V gene lost 1 base and the J gene lost 2 bases, with 9 bases spanning the gap. CDR3 DNA: TGTGCCAGTAGTATAGCAGAAGGGGGCAATCAGCCCCAGCATTTT. It translates to CASSIAEGGNQPQHF.

The rearrangement joins TRBV3-1 (or the pseudogene TRBV3-2) to TRBJ1-2; 11 bases agree with TRBD1. CDR1 and CDR2 (germline): LGHDT, YNNKEL (reference sequence). The trim removed 1 base at V and 4 bases at J, leaving 2 bases unmatched. The CDR3 has 15 residues. The CDR3 loop is CASSQAGQGAYGYTF. In DNA form, the CDR3 reads TGTGCCAGCAGCCAAGCCGGACAGGGGGCCTATGGCTACACCTTC.

The table lists this clone with a few counts. The rearrangement joins TRBV5-1 to TRBJ2-7; perhaps TRBD1 as D (8 bases). The germline CDR1 and CDR2 sequences are SGHRS and YFSETQ. V was cut by 7 bases and J by 6 bases, with 20 bases left in between. This CDR3 region has 14 residues. The CDR3, as DNA: TGCGCCAGCTCCCCACTGGACAGGGAGGGCGAGCAGTACTTC. Residues: CASSPLDREGEQYF. Filled out from reference TRBV5-1 and TRBJ2-7, the complete variable domain reads KAGVTQTPRYLIKTRGQQVTLSCSPISGHRSVSWYQQTPGQGLQFLFEYFSETQRNKGNFPGRFSGRQFSNSRSEMNVSTLELGDSALYLCASSPLDREGEQYFGPGTRLTVT.

The rearrangement uses TRBV29-1 and TRBJ1-2; TRBD1 aligns across 8 bases. Germline CDR1 reads SQVTM; CDR2 reads ANQGSEA. This CDR3 comprises 14 residues. Losses at the gene ends were 2 bases for V and 0 bases for J; bases not matched to a gene: 2. CDR3 amino acids: CSVELRGPNYGYTF. CDR3 in DNA: TGCAGCGTTGAACTCAGGGGGCCTAACTATGGCTACACCTTC.

The chain carries TRBV4-1 and TRBJ2-5; D gene uncertain. From germline, CDR1 is MGHRA and CDR2 YSYEKL. The CDR3 sequence is 15 residues long. The V end was cut by 0 bases, the J end by 1 base, with 9 bases between. The CDR3 loop is CASSQEARIQETQYF. CDR3 in DNA: TGCGCCAGCAGCCAAGAAGCGCGGATCCAAGAGACCCAGTACTTC.

V usage is TRBV9 and J usage is TRBJ2-2, with 10 bases that match TRBD1. Unmatched junction bases numbered 5, after V lost 0 bases and J lost 3 bases. This CDR3 region has 17 residues. Germline CDR1 reads SGDLS; CDR2 reads YYNGEE. CDR3 sequence (DNA): TGTGCCAGCAGCGTAGCTACAGGACAGGGGGACACCGGGGAGCTGTTTTTT. Translating it yields CASSVATGQGDTGELFF.

V gene TRBV5-6 combines with J gene TRBJ1-2; TRBD1 is a possible D gene (5 bases). There are 13 residues in the CDR3. The V and J ends lost 0 bases and 7 bases respectively, with 10 bases between them. Germline V gene lookup returns CDR1 SGHDT and CDR2 YYEEEE. The CDR3 loop reads CASSLGRVGGYTF. CDR3 in DNA: TGTGCCAGCAGCTTGGGCAGGGTCGGTGGCTACACCTTC.

V is TRBV6-6 and J is TRBJ1-1; TRBD1 matches at 11 bases. Unmatched junction bases numbered 8, after V lost 6 bases and J lost 5 bases. The CDR3 loop spans 15 amino acids. Per the germline V gene, CDR1 is MNHNY and CDR2 is SVGAGI (reference sequence). The CDR3 sequence: CASSTDRGLLTEAFF. The DNA of the CDR3 is TGTGCCAGCAGCACGGACAGGGGGCTGTTAACTGAAGCTTTCTTT.

The chain carries TRBV6-2 or TRBV6-3 and TRBJ2-1; TRBD1 might be the D (5 bases). The CDR3 sequence is 14 residues long. CDR1 and CDR2 (germline): MNHEY, SVGEGT. V was cut by 2 bases and J by 6 bases, with 11 bases left in between. Written as DNA, the CDR3 is TGTGCCAGCAGTTACGGGCAGGGATTCAATGAGCAGTTCTTC. Translation gives CASSYGQGFNEQFF.

V gene TRBV11-2 combines with J gene TRBJ1-1; D is unresolved. Germline V gene sequence: CDR1 SGHAT, CDR2 FQNNGV. CDR3 length equals 14 residues. The germline V and J ends were trimmed by 2 bases and 4 bases, with 11 bases remaining between them. The CDR3 coding sequence is TGTGCCAGCAGCTTACAGGATCGGGGCACTGAAGCTTTCTTT. It is translated as CASSLQDRGTEAFF.

This clone has only a few counts. The genes are TRBV6-2 or TRBV6-3 and TRBJ2-5, with TRBD2 matching over 11 bases. This CDR3 spans 15 amino acids. The germline V gene encodes CDR1 MNHEY and CDR2 SVGEGT. Unmatched junction bases numbered 5, after V lost 4 bases and J lost 4 bases. Here the CDR3 reads CASSSLGLAGETQYF. CDR3 in DNA: TGTGCCAGCAGTTCCCTCGGACTAGCGGGAGAGACCCAGTACTTC.

V and J are TRBV7-2 and TRBJ1-5, with TRBD1 identical over 7 bases. J was trimmed by 2 bases and V by 5 bases; bases with no gene match: 6. Germline V gives CDR1 SGHTA, CDR2 FQGNSA. This CDR3 is 15 amino acids long. The CDR3 nucleotides are TGTGCCAGCAGCAGACAGGGTTGGGGCAATCAGCCCCAGCATTTT. Protein: CASSRQGWGNQPQHF. The full variable domain, its missing parts supplied by reference TRBV7-2 and TRBJ1-5, is GAGVSQSPSNKVTEKGKDVELRCDPISGHTALYWYRQSLGQGLEFLIYFQGNSAPDKSGLPSDRFSAERTGGSVSTLTIQRTQQEDSAVYLCASSRQGWGNQPQHFGDGTRLSIL.